Reported below is one T cell receptor beta chain. The source of the sample is a study of blood T cell repertoires in COVID-19. In the study overall: Both acute and convalescent COVID-19 samples were obtained from the United States, Italy and Spain. In each case, the material was cDNA or gDNA derived from T cells, B-cell-depleted T cells, or PBMCs.

Measured with immunoSEQ multiplex PCR; TCRdb has only the in-frame clones, and not every one. This table holds 290,000 or so clones, nearly 90% found once. Adults between about 18 and 95 years of age took part from 24 US areas. Participants' reported clinical history set cohort assignment. Sequenced input: PBMCs or T cells enriched from blood (not recorded which). The TCR originated in a woman between 18 and 29 years old with acute COVID-19.

CDR3 coding DNA: TGCAGCGTTGGGACAGGGAAAAATTCTGGGGCCAACGTCCTGACTTTC. Its protein product is CSVGTGKNSGANVLTF. The genes are TRBV29-1 and TRBJ2-6, with 8 positions matching TRBD1. Germline CDR1 and CDR2: SQVTM and ANQGSEA. This CDR3 comprises 16 residues. The trim removed 4 bases at V and 1 base at J, leaving 6 bases unmatched.